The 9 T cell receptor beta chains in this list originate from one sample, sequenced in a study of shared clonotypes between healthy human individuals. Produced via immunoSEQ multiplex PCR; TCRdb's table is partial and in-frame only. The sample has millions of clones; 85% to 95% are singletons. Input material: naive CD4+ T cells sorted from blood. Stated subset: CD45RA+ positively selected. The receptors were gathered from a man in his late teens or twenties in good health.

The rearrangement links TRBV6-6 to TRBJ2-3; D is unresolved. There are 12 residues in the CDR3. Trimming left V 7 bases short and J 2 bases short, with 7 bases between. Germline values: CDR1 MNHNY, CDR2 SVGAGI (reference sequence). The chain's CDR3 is CASTTFTDTQYF. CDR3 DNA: TGTGCCAGCACAACGTTCACAGATACGCAGTATTTT.

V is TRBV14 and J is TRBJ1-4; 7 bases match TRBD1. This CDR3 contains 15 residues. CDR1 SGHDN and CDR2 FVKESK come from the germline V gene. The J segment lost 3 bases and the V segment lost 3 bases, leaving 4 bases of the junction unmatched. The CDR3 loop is CASSQRQGPNEKLFF. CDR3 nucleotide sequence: TGTGCCAGCAGCCAGAGACAGGGCCCTAATGAAAAACTGTTTTTT.

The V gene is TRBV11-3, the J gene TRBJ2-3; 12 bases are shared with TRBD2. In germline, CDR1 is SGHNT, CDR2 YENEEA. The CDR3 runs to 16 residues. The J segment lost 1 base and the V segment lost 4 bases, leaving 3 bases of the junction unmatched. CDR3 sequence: CASSSRLAGGTDTQYF. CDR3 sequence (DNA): TGTGCCAGCAGCTCCAGACTAGCGGGAGGCACAGATACGCAGTATTTT.

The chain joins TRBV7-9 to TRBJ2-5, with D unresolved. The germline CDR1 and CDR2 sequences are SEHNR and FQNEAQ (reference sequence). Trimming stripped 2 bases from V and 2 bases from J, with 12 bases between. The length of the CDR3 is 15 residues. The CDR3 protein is CASSLRTPRQETQYF. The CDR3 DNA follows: TGTGCCAGCAGCTTAAGAACGCCGAGGCAAGAGACCCAGTACTTC.

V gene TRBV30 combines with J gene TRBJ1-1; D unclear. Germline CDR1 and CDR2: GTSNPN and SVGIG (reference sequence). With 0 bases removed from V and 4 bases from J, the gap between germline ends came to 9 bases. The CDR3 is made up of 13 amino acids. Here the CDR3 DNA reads TGTGCCTGGAGTGTAACCCCGACCACTGAAGCTTTCTTT. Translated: CAWSVTPTTEAFF.

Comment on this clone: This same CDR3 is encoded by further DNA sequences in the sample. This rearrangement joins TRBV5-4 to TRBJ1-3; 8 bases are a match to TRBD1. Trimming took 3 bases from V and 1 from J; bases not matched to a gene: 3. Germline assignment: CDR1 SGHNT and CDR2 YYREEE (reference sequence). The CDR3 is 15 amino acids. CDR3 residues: CASSSGGASGNTIYF. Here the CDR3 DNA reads TGTGCCAGCAGCTCAGGGGGCGCTTCTGGAAACACCATATATTTT. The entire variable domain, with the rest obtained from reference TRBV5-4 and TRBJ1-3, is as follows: ETGVTQSPTHLIKTRGQQVTLRCSSQSGHNTVSWYQQALGQGPQFIFQYYREEENGRGNFPPRFSGLQFPNYSSELNVNALELDDSALYLCASSSGGASGNTIYFGEGSWLTVV.

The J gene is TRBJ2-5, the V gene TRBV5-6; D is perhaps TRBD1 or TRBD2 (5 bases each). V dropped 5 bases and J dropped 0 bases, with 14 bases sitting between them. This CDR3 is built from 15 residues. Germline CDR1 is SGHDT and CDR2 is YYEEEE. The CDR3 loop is CASSYTGTHQETQYF. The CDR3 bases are TGTGCCAGCAGTTACACCGGGACGCACCAAGAGACCCAGTACTTC.

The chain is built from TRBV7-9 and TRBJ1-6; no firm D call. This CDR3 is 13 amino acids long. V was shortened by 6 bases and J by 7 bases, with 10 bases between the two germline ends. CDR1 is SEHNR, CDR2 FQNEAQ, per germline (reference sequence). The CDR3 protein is CASSVLFNSPLHF. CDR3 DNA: TGTGCCAGCAGTGTCTTGTTCAATTCACCCCTCCACTTT. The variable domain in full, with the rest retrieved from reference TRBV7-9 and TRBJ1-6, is DTGVSQNPRHKITKRGQNVTFRCDPISEHNRLYWYRQTLGQGPEFLTYFQNEAQLEKSRLLSDRFSAERPKGSFSTLEIQRTEQGDSAMYLCASSVLFNSPLHFGNGTRLTVT.

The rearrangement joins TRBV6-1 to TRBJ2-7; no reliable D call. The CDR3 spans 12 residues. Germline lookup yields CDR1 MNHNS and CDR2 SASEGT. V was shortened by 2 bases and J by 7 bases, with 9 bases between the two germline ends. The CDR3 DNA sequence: TGTGCCAGCAGTGAATCGGAGATGGAGCAGTACTTC. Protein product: CASSESEMEQYF.